This T cell receptor beta chain is from a study of OX40 agonist ivuxolimab in advanced cancers. Sequenced by immunoSEQ multiplex PCR; TCRdb stores in-frame clones only, minus some. The sample records approximately 63,000 clones, 75% to 90% being singletons. Trimming took off 5 bases at V and 6 bases at J, with 7 bases between the two ends. The CDR3 is made up of 11 amino acids. The germline CDR1 and CDR2 sequences are MDHEN and SYDVKM. The receptor was isolated from an adult with an advanced solid tumor such as melanoma, head and neck, liver or kidney cancer. The gene calls are TRBV28 and TRBJ1-1; D gene uncertain. The input for sequencing was CD4+ or CD8+ T cells sorted from blood, taken in a trial of the OX40 agonist ivuxolimab. The CDR3 bases are TGTGCCAGCAGTGGCCAGCCTGAAGCTTTCTTT. Its protein product is CASSGQPEAFF. The full variable domain, its missing parts supplied by reference TRBV28 and TRBJ1-1, is DVKVTQSSRYLVKRTGEKVFLECVQDMDHENMFWYRQDPGLGLRLIYFSYDVKMKEKGDIPEGYSVSREKKERFSLILESASTNQTSMYLCASSGQPEAFFGQGTRLTVV.